This TCR beta chain was sequenced in a study of vaccination and CD4 T cells after COVID-19. On the study more broadly: Two Hispanic individuals were among six male and four female convalescent patients. Samples were taken after vaccination, a median of roughly 70 days after dose two, with a range of 14 to 241.

Oncomine TCR Beta short-read sequencing was applied to DNA from cultured CD4+ T cells. From CD4+ T cells that had been cultured, genomic DNA was extracted. One entry per CDR3 protein results from TCRdb running MiXCR on the PCR reads. The data show about 5,100 distinct CDR3 sequences, about 25% seen once. Described treatment: roughly 10-day PBMC culture with coronavirus spike peptide pools or control peptides (ViraFEST assay). The CDR3 runs 14 residues. Germline V gives CDR1 MNHEY, CDR2 SVGAGI. A word on this clonotype: Its target is unknown. A much more abundant neighbour one base away suggests this may be a read error.

The sequence was collected from a human donor who had recovered from COVID-19. Source: CD4+ T cells from blood, cultured in vitro, taken after SARS-CoV-2 vaccination. The chain combines TRBV6-5 with TRBJ1-5; D perhaps matches TRBD1 (6 bases). The CDR3 DNA follows: TGTGCCGGCAGTTACCCCGGGGGCCGTCAGCCCCAGCATTTT. Protein sequence: CAGSYPGGRQPQHF.